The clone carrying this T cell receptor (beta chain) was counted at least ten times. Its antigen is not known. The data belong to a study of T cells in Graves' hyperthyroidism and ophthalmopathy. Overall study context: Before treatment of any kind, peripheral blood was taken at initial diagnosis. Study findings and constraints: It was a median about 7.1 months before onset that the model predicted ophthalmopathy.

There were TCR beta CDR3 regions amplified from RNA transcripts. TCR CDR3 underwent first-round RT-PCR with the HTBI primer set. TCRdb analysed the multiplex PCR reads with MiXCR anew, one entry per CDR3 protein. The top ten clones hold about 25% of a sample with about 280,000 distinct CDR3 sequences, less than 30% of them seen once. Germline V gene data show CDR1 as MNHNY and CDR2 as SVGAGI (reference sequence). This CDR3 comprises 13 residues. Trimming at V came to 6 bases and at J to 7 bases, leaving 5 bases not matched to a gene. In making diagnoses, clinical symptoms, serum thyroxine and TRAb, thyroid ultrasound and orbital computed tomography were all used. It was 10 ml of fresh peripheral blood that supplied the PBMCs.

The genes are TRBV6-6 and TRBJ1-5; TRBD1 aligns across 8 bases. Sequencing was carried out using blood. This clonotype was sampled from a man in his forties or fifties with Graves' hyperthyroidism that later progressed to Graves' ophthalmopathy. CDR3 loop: CASSSQGDQPQHF. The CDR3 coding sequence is TGTGCCAGCAGCTCACAGGGGGACCAGCCCCAGCATTTT.